This T cell receptor beta chain is drawn from a study of T cell changes during pregnancy in multiple sclerosis. Germline lookup yields CDR1 MNHEY and CDR2 SVGAGI. There are 16 residues in the CDR3. V was shortened by 0 bases and J by 3 bases, with 14 bases between the two germline ends. Method: immunoSEQ multiplex PCR; TCRdb's copy keeps in-frame clones and lacks some. The sample comprises 90,000 to 120,000 clones, roughly 92% of which are singletons, and around 0.8% rests with the top ten. The chain employs TRBV6-5 and TRBJ1-1; D gene unclear. The TCR was taken from a female donor in good health, enrolled as a control in a pregnancy study. The specimen comprised peripheral blood, sampled in the third trimester of pregnancy. The CDR3 sequence: CASSYSADGRHTEAFF. The CDR3, as DNA: TGTGCCAGCAGTTACTCTGCGGACGGGAGGCACACTGAAGCTTTCTTT.